This T cell receptor beta chain appears in the sequencing data of a study of cytomegalovirus exposure and HLA in healthy donors. Study details: It was reported in a later analysis that the 100 to 150 validation repertoires used the same platform as the 500 to 700 first-cohort repertoires. Overall study findings and caveats: That first-cohort TCR clusters tended to co-occur in the 120 or so validation repertoires was found in a later analysis. The study recorded 164 TCR beta chains that were cytomegalovirus-associated.

Separation from the roughly 670-subject first cohort characterized the roughly 130-subject validation cohort, to which the donors belonged. As for this clone: What it recognizes is unknown.

The table came from immunoSEQ multiplex PCR; TCRdb's copy has only in-frame clones and leaves some out. The sample has some 180,000 clones; approximately 86% are singletons. This receptor was taken from a man aged 30-40 years in good health and CMV-seropositive. Input material: PBMCs.

Here the CDR3 reads CASSYEIVRGEQYF. The CDR3 coding sequence is TGTGCCAGCAGTTACGAGATCGTCCGAGGGGAGCAGTACTTC. The chain recombines TRBV7-9 with TRBJ2-7, with D possibly matching TRBD2 (5 bases). This CDR3 region has 14 residues. Germline CDR1 is SEHNR and CDR2 is FQNEAQ (reference sequence). V was clipped by 6 bases and J by 7 bases, with 19 bases between them. Full variable domain (remainder filled in from reference TRBV7-9 and TRBJ2-7): DTGVSQNPRHKITKRGQNVTFRCDPISEHNRLYWYRQTLGQGPEFLTYFQNEAQLEKSRLLSDRFSAERPKGSFSTLEIQRTEQGDSAMYLCASSYEIVRGEQYFGPGTRLTVT.